The 18 T cell receptor beta chains reported below all come from one sample, sequenced in a study of blood T cell repertoires in COVID-19. Sequencing used immunoSEQ multiplex PCR; TCRdb keeps in-frame clones, though not all of them. In the table there are 100,000 or so clones, 69% of which are singletons. The sequencing sample was made of peripheral blood. The receptors were sampled from an elderly man with acute or convalescent COVID-19.

This clone was detected ten times or more. The V and J genes are TRBV2 and TRBJ2-1, with a possible D match to TRBD2 (5 bases). The CDR3 consists of 13 residues. The ends were cut back, 7 bases at V and 8 bases at J, with 15 bases in the middle. Germline CDR1 is SNHLY and CDR2 is FYNNEI. CDR3 DNA: TGTGCCAGCAAGGAACTAGGGCGGGATGAGCAGTTCTTC. The encoded protein is CASKELGRDEQFF.

The chain uses TRBV28 and TRBJ2-7; D unresolved. V was pared by 10 bases and J by 4 bases, with 17 bases between. The CDR3 is 13 residues long. CDR1 is MDHEN, CDR2 SYDVKM, per germline. The CDR3 DNA sequence: TGTGCCACCCAGGCCTCCTTCCTTTACGAGCAGTACTTC. Translating gives CATQASFLYEQYF.

The chain uses TRBV5-1 and TRBJ1-1, with a tentative D call TRBD1 (6 bases). CDR3 length equals 15 residues. Germline values: CDR1 SGHRS, CDR2 YFSETQ. Trimming removed 2 bases from V and 1 base from J, with 12 bases in between. The CDR3 sequence: CASSLGGGANTEAFF. CDR3 DNA: TGCGCCAGCAGCTTAGGGGGAGGGGCGAACACTGAAGCTTTCTTT.

This chain uses TRBV18 with TRBJ1-6; 7 bases fit TRBD1. Germline V gene lookup returns CDR1 KGHSH and CDR2 LQKENI. Losses at the gene ends were 0 bases for V and 7 bases for J; bases not matched to a gene: 3. This CDR3 has 15 amino acids. The CDR3 loop reads CASSPPSTGNSPLHF. CDR3 in DNA: TGTGCCAGCTCACCACCCTCGACAGGGAATTCACCCCTCCACTTT.

The chain has TRBV5-1 and TRBJ2-3; 9 bases align to TRBD1. CDR3 length: 16 amino acids. J gave up 1 base and V 1 base, and 4 bases lay outside the gene matches. The germline CDR1 and CDR2 sequences are SGHRS and YFSETQ. The CDR3 coding sequence is TGCGCCAGCAGCTTGAAGGGGGACAGGGGCACAGATACGCAGTATTTT. Its translation is CASSLKGDRGTDTQYF.

The chain links TRBV5-5 to TRBJ1-6; tentatively, D is TRBD1 (5 bases). In germline, CDR1 is SGHKS, CDR2 YYEKEE (reference sequence). V lost 0 bases and J lost 7, with 14 bases in between. The CDR3 spans 16 residues. The CDR3 coding sequence is TGTGCCAGCAGCTTGGCAGGGTTTTCCCCAAATTCACCCCTCCACTTT. This translates into CASSLAGFSPNSPLHF.

The chain is built from TRBV25-1 and TRBJ2-1, with 7 bases that match TRBD1. CDR1 is MGHDK and CDR2 is SYGVNS in the germline V gene. After removal of 1 base from V and 5 bases from J, the junction contained 5 bases not matched to a gene. This CDR3 contains 15 residues. CDR3 in amino acids: CASSESDRVDNEQFF. CDR3 nucleotides: TGTGCCAGCAGTGAATCAGACAGGGTCGACAATGAGCAGTTCTTC.

At least ten counts were recorded for this clone. This chain joins TRBV27 and TRBJ2-2; 8 bases match TRBD1. Germline CDR1 is MNHEY and CDR2 is SMNVEV (reference sequence). This CDR3 is built from 15 residues. J gave up 6 bases and V 3 bases, and 6 bases lay outside the gene matches. CDR3 protein: CASSLWTGSAGELFF. CDR3 in DNA: TGTGCCAGCAGTTTGTGGACAGGGTCGGCCGGGGAGCTGTTTTTT.

The chain joins TRBV29-1 to TRBJ2-3, with a possible D match to TRBD2 (6 bases). V gave up 4 bases and J gave up 1 base, with 9 bases separating them. The CDR3 consists of 13 residues. Germline V gene data show CDR1 as SQVTM and CDR2 as ANQGSEA. The chain's CDR3 is CSVVRGGTDTQYF. CDR3 DNA sequence: TGCAGCGTTGTGCGCGGGGGCACAGATACGCAGTATTTT.

This chain connects TRBV11-2 to TRBJ1-2; 7 bases align to TRBD1. From germline, CDR1 is SGHAT and CDR2 FQNNGV. This CDR3 is 14 amino acids long. With 4 bases clipped from V and 5 bases from J, the junction kept 7 bases outside the gene matches. The CDR3 loop is CASSSRGVTYGYTF. CDR3 sequence (DNA): TGTGCCAGCAGCTCCAGGGGGGTTACTTATGGCTACACCTTC.

The chain carries TRBV6-6 and TRBJ2-7; maybe TRBD2 (7 bases). The CDR3 consists of 13 residues. In germline, CDR1 is MNHNY, CDR2 SVGAGI (reference sequence). V lost 10 bases to trimming and J lost 6 bases, with 19 bases between them. The CDR3 loop reads CATWGGGGSEQYF. Written as DNA, the CDR3 is TGTGCCACCTGGGGAGGGGGGGGGAGCGAGCAGTACTTC.

This rearrangement joins TRBV2 to TRBJ2-2; D not resolved. Germline CDR1 SNHLY, CDR2 FYNNEI. V shed 2 bases and J shed 3 bases, with 4 bases lying between them. This CDR3 contains 13 residues. CDR3 region: CASSETDTGELFF. The CDR3 DNA is TGTGCCAGCAGTGAAACAGACACCGGGGAGCTGTTTTTT.

The CDR3 sequence: CASRLATEAFF. The CDR3 DNA follows: TGTGCCAGCAGGCTGGCCACTGAAGCTTTCTTT. V usage is TRBV28 and J usage is TRBJ1-1; D is ambiguous. CDR3 length equals 11 residues. Germline CDR1 MDHEN, CDR2 SYDVKM. With 6 bases removed from V and 4 bases from J, the gap between germline ends came to 6 bases.

This clone was observed a handful of times. This chain uses TRBV4-2 with TRBJ2-2; 11 nucleotides align to TRBD2. The germline V gene encodes CDR1 LGHNA and CDR2 YNFKEQ. Unmatched junction bases numbered 11, after V lost 1 base and J lost 7 bases. The CDR3 covers 18 residues. The CDR3 here is CASSQASPLAGDFGELFF. CDR3 nucleotides: TGTGCCAGCAGCCAAGCCTCCCCACTAGCGGGAGATTTCGGGGAGCTGTTTTTT.

The chain is built from TRBV6-6 and TRBJ2-7, with a possible D match to TRBD2 (6 bases). Trimming stripped 8 bases from V and 6 bases from J, with 11 bases between. In germline, CDR1 is MNHNY, CDR2 SVGAGI (reference sequence). The CDR3 is made up of 11 amino acids. The CDR3 reads CASVWGLEQYF. The CDR3 DNA sequence: TGTGCCAGCGTATGGGGACTCGAGCAGTACTTC.

The chain employs TRBV27 and TRBJ2-3; TRBD2 matches 8 bases. Losses at the gene ends were 3 bases for V and 2 bases for J; bases not matched to a gene: 10. Germline CDR1 is MNHEY and CDR2 is SMNVEV (reference sequence). The CDR3 contains 17 residues. CDR3 sequence (DNA): TGTGCCAGCAGTTTTATCTCCGCGGGAGGTGCCACAGATACGCAGTATTTT. This translates into CASSFISAGGATDTQYF.

V is TRBV28 and J is TRBJ1-5; the match to TRBD1 covers 8 bases. Per germline, CDR1 MDHEN and CDR2 SYDVKM. The CDR3 covers 15 residues. V shed 5 bases and J 4 bases; nucleotides not matched to a gene: 7. The CDR3 protein is CASSRTGPSNQPQHF. CDR3 nucleotide sequence: TGTGCCAGCAGTCGGACAGGGCCCTCTAATCAGCCCCAGCATTTT.

This chain joins TRBV5-6 and TRBJ1-4; D ambiguous. Trimming took 1 base from V and 10 from J, leaving 14 bases between them. Per the germline V gene, CDR1 is SGHDT and CDR2 is YYEEEE. The CDR3 is 14 residues long. This CDR3 is CASSLKGGSGKLFF. The CDR3 DNA reads TGTGCCAGCAGCTTGAAAGGCGGTTCGGGAAAACTGTTTTTT.